The clone carrying this T cell receptor beta chain was picked up one time. Its antigen is currently unknown. A far bigger clonotype differs at one base, so this is likely a read error. None of the donors, who were healthy HIV-negative adults, had recently had acute infections or vaccinations. This CDR3 contains 13 residues. Germline V gene lookup returns CDR1 SNHLY and CDR2 FYNNEI. This specimen belongs to a study of shared clonotypes between healthy human individuals. Whole-study results and caveats: Researchers sampled blood only, noting tissue repertoires likely differ.

PBMC DNA, left unsorted, was sequenced on ten immunoSEQ deep assay plates. Authors' methods: Junction-only sequences without quality scores came from ImmunoSEQ, so filtering differed. Profiling relied on immunoSEQ multiplex PCR, and the TCRdb table lists in-frame clones only, not all of them. The V and J calls and clone size were taken over from that table, and D and trimming were inferred from the DNA. The repertoire holds approximately 440,000 clones, with roughly three quarters as singletons. The sample was PBMCs. This chain connects TRBV2 to TRBJ2-7; no clear D gene. The sequence was collected from a woman aged 40 to 50 in good health. Some clones in this sample may be carry-over from other donors' samples. CDR3 amino acids: CVSSDVFSYEQYF. The DNA for the CDR3 is TGTGTCAGCAGTGACGTGTTCTCCTACGAGCAGTACTTC.